This T cell receptor beta chain is drawn from a study of Ad26.COV2.S vaccination and SARS-CoV-2 variants. Across the whole study: The donor belonged to the COV1001 Ad26.COV2.S trial arm. Each vaccinee took Ad26.COV2.S intramuscularly, once or twice 56 days apart. Findings and limits, study-wide: Comparability of non-spike TCR breadth was observed across vaccine and placebo recipients.

Remarks on this clone: The antigen remains undetermined.

This sample's treatment: about 20 received Ad26.COV2.S at low or high dose, single or two shots; about 5 received placebo; per-sample allocation not given. All samples were drawn on day 63, counting from the first vaccine or placebo injection. Clones were read by immunoSEQ multiplex PCR, and TCRdb kept only the in-frame ones, dropping some. The table lists some 390,000 clones, around 91% of them singletons. The sequencing used peripheral blood, collected in a trial of Ad26.COV2.S vaccine versus placebo. The receptor was isolated from a person aged 18-65 years who received the Ad26.COV2.S COVID-19 vaccine or a placebo.

The CDR3 spells CASSVGGGNTGELFF. CDR3 DNA: TGTGCCAGCAGCGTAGGCGGGGGGAACACCGGGGAGCTGTTTTTT. The chain links TRBV9 to TRBJ2-2; 7 bases align to TRBD2. Unmatched junction bases numbered 0, after V lost 0 bases and J lost 1 base. CDR1 and CDR2 (germline): SGDLS, YYNGEE. The CDR3 has 15 residues. Full variable domain (missing parts from reference TRBV9 and TRBJ2-2): DSGVTQTPKHLITATGQRVTLRCSPRSGDLSVYWYQQSLDQGLQFLIQYYNGEERAKGNILERFSAQQFPDLHSELNLSSLELGDSALYFCASSVGGGNTGELFFGEGSRLTVL.